A single sample gave rise to the 26 T cell receptor beta chains below, sequenced in a study of cytomegalovirus exposure and HLA in healthy donors. PCR employed 60 Vbeta and 13 Jbeta primers. Profiling relied on immunoSEQ multiplex PCR, and the TCRdb table lists in-frame clones only, not all of them. The sample records about 110,000 clones, roughly 70% being singletons. The sample was PBMCs. The receptors originated from a man between 40 and 49 years old in good health and CMV-seropositive.

The chain carries TRBV30 and TRBJ1-5; 9 bases line up with TRBD1. Per the germline V gene, CDR1 is GTSNPN and CDR2 is SVGIG (reference sequence). The CDR3 is 14 amino acids. The V and J ends lost 1 base and 2 bases, in that order; junction bases with no gene match: 0. CDR3 loop: CAWSGTGGNQPQHF. The CDR3 DNA reads TGTGCCTGGAGTGGGACAGGGGGCAATCAGCCCCAGCATTTT.

This clone has more than one count but fewer than ten. The chain couples TRBV2 to TRBJ1-1, with D possibly matching TRBD1 (5 bases). The germline V and J ends were trimmed by 5 bases and 1 base, with 8 bases remaining between them. The CDR3 covers 13 residues. Germline values: CDR1 SNHLY, CDR2 FYNNEI. The CDR3 DNA reads as TGTGCCAGCAGTCAAACAGGGAACACTGAAGCTTTCTTT. It specifies CASSQTGNTEAFF.

This chain uses TRBV6-5 with TRBJ2-1; 8 bases fit TRBD2. With V trimmed by 6 bases and J by 9 bases, 13 bases remained unmatched. The CDR3 is 15 residues long. Germline CDR1 and CDR2: MNHEY and SVGAGI. CDR3 loop: CASRIGLASGTEQFF. The CDR3 DNA reads TGTGCCAGCAGAATCGGACTAGCTTCGGGCACTGAGCAGTTCTTC.

By proportion, this clone is medium-sized (0.01 to 0.1%). The V and J genes are TRBV6-6 and TRBJ1-5; D gene uncertain. The CDR3 covers 12 residues. Deletions cut 6 bases from V and 5 bases from J, with 8 bases between. The germline gives CDR1 MNHNY, CDR2 SVGAGI (reference sequence). CDR3 DNA: TGTGCCAGCAGCTCCGACTATCAGCCCCAGCATTTT. Translation: CASSSDYQPQHF.

This rearrangement joins TRBV6-6 to TRBJ1-2, with D hard to call. The CDR3 totals 11 residues. In germline, CDR1 is MNHNY, CDR2 SVGAGI (reference sequence). Trimming shortened V by 8 bases and J by 2 bases, and 6 bases separated the two germline ends. CDR3 in amino acids: CASGGNYGYTF. CDR3 DNA: TGTGCCAGCGGCGGGAACTATGGCTACACCTTC.

This clone showed up just a few times. This chain uses TRBV9 with TRBJ2-1, with TRBD2 matching 7 bases. V trimming: 3 bases; J trimming: 5 bases; junction bases outside the gene matches: 8. The CDR3 is 15 amino acids. CDR1 SGDLS and CDR2 YYNGEE come from the germline V gene. The CDR3 DNA sequence: TGTGCCAGCAGCGCAGATCTAGCGGAGAACAATGAGCAGTTCTTC. As protein: CASSADLAENNEQFF.

The chain employs TRBV2 and TRBJ1-4, with D perhaps matching TRBD1 (6 bases). V dropped 3 bases and J dropped 3 bases, with 8 bases sitting between them. The CDR3 contains 14 residues. Germline-derived CDR1 and CDR2 are SNHLY and FYNNEI. The CDR3 loop reads CASSDPGANEKLFF. The CDR3 bases are TGTGCCAGCAGTGATCCAGGGGCTAATGAAAAACTGTTTTTT.

The chain couples TRBV10-3 to TRBJ2-7; 7 bases line up with TRBD1. Germline V gives CDR1 ENHRY, CDR2 SYGVKD. This CDR3 comprises 13 residues. Losses at the gene ends were 7 bases for V and 2 bases for J; bases not matched to a gene: 5. The CDR3 here is CAITPGQAYEQYF. As DNA, the CDR3 is TGTGCCATCACCCCCGGACAGGCCTACGAGCAGTACTTC.

V and J are TRBV29-1 and TRBJ2-5; 10 bases are a match to TRBD1. The CDR3 runs 13 residues. J gave up 5 bases and V 8 bases, and 8 bases lay outside the gene matches. Germline V gene sequence: CDR1 SQVTM, CDR2 ANQGSEA. Here the CDR3 DNA reads TGCAGCAGCGGGACAGGGGAGGGGGAGACCCAGTACTTC. It yields the protein CSSGTGEGETQYF.

Points on this clone: In the same sample, other DNA sequences code for this CDR3. The chain couples TRBV5-1 to TRBJ2-7; TRBD2 agrees at 12 bases. The CDR3 sequence is 14 residues long. CDR1 is SGHRS and CDR2 is YFSETQ in the germline V gene. V lost 3 bases and J lost 3; bases outside the gene matches: 1. CDR3 in DNA: TGCGCCAGCAGCTCGACTAGCGGGAGCTACGAGCAGTACTTC. Encoded protein: CASSSTSGSYEQYF.

This clone was observed a few times. As DNA, the CDR3 is TGCGCCAGCAGCCAAGAAATCGGAACGGGGGGGCAGTACAATGAGCAGTTCTTC. It specifies CASSQEIGTGGQYNEQFF. V and J are TRBV4-1 and TRBJ2-1; 8 positions agree with TRBD2. CDR1 is MGHRA, CDR2 YSYEKL, per germline. The CDR3 totals 18 residues. The junction had 11 bases not matched to a gene; V was cut back by 0 bases and J by 4 bases.

V gene TRBV23-1 combines with J gene TRBJ2-7; 11 bases agree with TRBD1. TRBV23-1 is an ORF for which the function is uncertain. The J segment lost 3 bases and the V segment lost 6 bases, leaving 4 bases of the junction unmatched. The CDR3 contains 14 residues. The CDR3 region is CASSRTGGRYEQYF. In DNA, the CDR3 is TGCGCCAGCAGCCGGACAGGGGGCCGCTACGAGCAGTACTTC.

The chain carries TRBV6-4 and TRBJ2-5, with no clear D. The CDR3 runs to 13 residues. The ends were cut back, 4 bases at V and 1 base at J, with 7 bases in the middle. Looked up from germline, CDR1 is MRHNA and CDR2 is SNTAGT. The CDR3 loop reads CASSAHSQETQYF. The CDR3 nucleotides are TGTGCCAGCAGTGCTCATAGCCAAGAGACCCAGTACTTC.

This clone was observed a handful of times. The CDR3 sequence is CASSLTGNQPQHF. The CDR3 DNA follows: TGTGCCAGCAGCCTGACAGGGAATCAGCCCCAGCATTTT. The V call is TRBV28, the J call TRBJ1-5; 7 bases map to TRBD1. Trimming at V came to 6 bases and at J to 4 bases, leaving 3 bases not matched to a gene. The V gene's germline CDR1 is MDHEN and CDR2 SYDVKM. This CDR3 has 13 amino acids.

The gene calls are TRBV30 and TRBJ2-3; tentative D call: TRBD2 (5 bases). V was cut by 4 bases and J by 2 bases, with 13 bases left in between. The germline CDR1 and CDR2 sequences are GTSNPN and SVGIG (reference sequence). This CDR3 region has 14 residues. CDR3 coding DNA: TGTGCCTGGACCCCGGTCCGGGACACAGATACGCAGTATTTT. Protein: CAWTPVRDTDTQYF.

This clone was counted only a few times. The chain uses TRBV4-3 and TRBJ1-1; D gene ambiguous. Germline V lookup: CDR1 LGHNA, CDR2 YSLEER. The CDR3 runs 13 residues. The V end lost 0 bases, the J end lost 0 bases, and 2 bases lay between the germline ends. The CDR3 nucleotides read TGCGCCAGCAGCCAAGACGTGAACACTGAAGCTTTCTTT. Protein: CASSQDVNTEAFF.

This chain joins TRBV19 and TRBJ1-1, with D perhaps TRBD1 (5 bases). Deletions cut 3 bases from V and 3 bases from J, with 11 bases between. The CDR3 runs to 14 residues. The germline V gene encodes CDR1 LNHDA and CDR2 SQIVND (reference sequence). CDR3 DNA sequence: TGTGCCAGTAGTATCGGAGGGGTAGACACTGAAGCTTTCTTT. Translated: CASSIGGVDTEAFF.

The chain recombines TRBV14 with TRBJ2-5, with a weak D call TRBD1 (5 bases). The V and J ends lost 0 bases and 6 bases respectively, with 14 bases between them. The CDR3 sequence is 15 residues long. In germline, CDR1 is SGHDN, CDR2 FVKESK. The CDR3 sequence is CASSQDWTVDKTQYF. The CDR3 DNA reads TGTGCCAGCAGCCAAGATTGGACGGTGGACAAGACCCAGTACTTC.

Here the CDR3 reads CASSLRDRDNEQYF. The CDR3 DNA reads TGTGCCAGCAGTCTCCGGGACAGGGATAACGAGCAGTACTTC. V and J are TRBV28 and TRBJ2-7, with 9 bases identical to TRBD1. The germline CDR1 and CDR2 sequences are MDHEN and SYDVKM. This CDR3 has 14 amino acids. V shed 5 bases, J shed 5 bases, and the junction held 7 bases outside the gene matches.

This sequence joins TRBV29-1 and TRBJ2-5; D remains unclear. The last part of the DNA fits TRBJ2-7 better; the J call may be wrong. Germline CDR1 is SQVTM and CDR2 is ANQGSEA. This CDR3 spans 13 amino acids. This CDR3 reads CSVAESASYEQYF. The CDR3 DNA reads TGCAGCGTTGCGGAGAGCGCTAGCTACGAGCAGTACTTC.

The genes are TRBV7-2 and TRBJ2-7; weak D call: TRBD2 (6 bases). Germline CDR1 is SGHTA and CDR2 is FQGNSA. The CDR3 sequence is 13 residues long. Trimming took off 3 bases at V and 1 base at J, with 7 bases between the two ends. The CDR3 DNA sequence: TGTGCCAGCAGCTTTAGCGGATCCTACGAGCAGTACTTC. As protein: CASSFSGSYEQYF.

V is TRBV7-6 and J is TRBJ1-2; D is uncertain. Trimming left V 2 bases short and J 1 base short, with 5 bases between. CDR1 and CDR2 (germline): SGHVS, FNYEAQ. CDR3 length equals 13 residues. This CDR3 is CASSLKSNYGYTF. The CDR3 DNA is TGTGCCAGCAGCTTAAAGAGTAACTATGGCTACACCTTC.

The rearrangement links TRBV9 to TRBJ2-5; 7 bases fit TRBD1. The length of the CDR3 is 14 residues. J gave up 1 base and V 3 bases, and 3 bases lay outside the gene matches. Looked up from germline, CDR1 is SGDLS and CDR2 is YYNGEE. This CDR3 is CASSGQGTQETQYF. CDR3 bases: TGTGCCAGCAGCGGACAGGGAACCCAAGAGACCCAGTACTTC.

The CDR3 DNA sequence: TGTGCCAGCAGTGGGACTAGGGAATACAATGAGCAGTTCTTC. Its translation is CASSGTREYNEQFF. V gene TRBV27 combines with J gene TRBJ2-1, with 8 bases that match TRBD2. Per germline, CDR1 MNHEY and CDR2 SMNVEV (reference sequence). V lost 5 bases and J lost 4; bases outside the gene matches: 4. The CDR3 runs to 14 residues.

This chain connects TRBV4-1 to TRBJ2-5, with D perhaps matching TRBD2 (6 bases). The germline CDR1 and CDR2 sequences are MGHRA and YSYEKL. Trimming took off 6 bases at V and 1 base at J, with 15 bases between the two ends. This CDR3 is built from 15 residues. CDR3 sequence (DNA): TGCGCCAGCAGGGAGGGGCCGGGACGCCAAGAGACCCAGTACTTC. Translating gives CASREGPGRQETQYF.

The V gene is TRBV19, the J gene TRBJ2-5; D remains ambiguous. The germline V gene has CDR1 LNHDA and CDR2 SQIVND (reference sequence). Trimming shortened V by 3 bases and J by 2 bases, and 13 bases separated the two germline ends. This CDR3 comprises 15 residues. In DNA, the CDR3 is TGTGCCAGTAGTATTGGCGCGGTTGAACAAGAGACCCAGTACTTC. It specifies CASSIGAVEQETQYF.